This T cell receptor beta chain was recorded in a study of beta chain features in type 1 diabetes. Unmatched junction bases numbered 13, after V lost 5 bases and J lost 5 bases. The CDR3 is 17 amino acids. The V gene's germline CDR1 is LGHNA and CDR2 YSLEER. General study results and limits: A PCR bias possibly favoring shorter templates would apply equally to patients and controls.

The entirety of the isolated RNA underwent reverse transcription, so expressed TCRB transcripts were sequenced. Method: immunoSEQ multiplex PCR; TCRdb's copy keeps in-frame clones and lacks some. Here the sample spans about 140,000 clones, 6.9% being singletons. This clone has more than one count but fewer than ten. Its antigen remains unknown. V gene TRBV4-3 combines with J gene TRBJ2-1; 9 nucleotides line up with TRBD2. The sequencing sample was made of central memory CD4+ T cells from blood. The TCR originated in a woman aged 30 to 39 in good health. Here the CDR3 reads CASSKGASGNTNNEQFF. The CDR3 region has the DNA TGCGCCAGCAGCAAAGGGGCTAGCGGGAATACTAACAATGAGCAGTTCTTC.